The 9 T cell receptor beta chains below come from one sample, sequenced in a study of T cell changes during pregnancy in multiple sclerosis. The assay was immunoSEQ multiplex PCR, and TCRdb's table has in-frame clones only and misses some. The top ten hold approximately 4% of the sample, which has about 68,000 clones, roughly 90% seen once. Material: peripheral blood, obtained after pregnancy. The receptors shown here come from a female donor in good health, enrolled as a control in a pregnancy study.

This chain links TRBV5-4 with TRBJ2-3; 8 positions agree with TRBD2. J gave up 5 bases and V 0 bases, and 5 bases lay outside the gene matches. The germline CDR1 and CDR2 sequences are SGHNT and YYREEE (reference sequence). CDR3 length: 15 residues. This chain's CDR3 is CASSLDPLAGDTQYF. CDR3 in DNA: TGTGCCAGCAGCTTGGATCCCCTAGCGGGAGATACGCAGTATTTT.

The chain employs TRBV5-4 and TRBJ2-5; TRBD1 agrees at 7 bases. The CDR3 contains 15 residues. Germline values: CDR1 SGHNT, CDR2 YYREEE (reference sequence). V shed 4 bases and J 2 bases; nucleotides not matched to a gene: 8. DNA of the CDR3: TGTGCCAGCAGCCCCCGGGACAGTAATCAAGAGACCCAGTACTTC. This gives the protein CASSPRDSNQETQYF. The full variable domain, with the rest looked up from reference TRBV5-4 and TRBJ2-5, is ETGVTQSPTHLIKTRGQQVTLRCSSQSGHNTVSWYQQALGQGPQFIFQYYREEENGRGNFPPRFSGLQFPNYSSELNVNALELDDSALYLCASSPRDSNQETQYFGPGTRLLVL.

This clone showed up just a few times. This chain uses TRBV7-9 with TRBJ2-7; 12 bases line up with TRBD2. The CDR3 runs 17 residues. The V gene end was trimmed by 1 base and the J gene end by 3 bases; junction bases not matched to a gene: 7. The germline CDR1 and CDR2 sequences are SEHNR and FQNEAQ (reference sequence). In nucleotides, the CDR3 is TGTGCCAGCAGCTTAGGACTAGCGGGAGAGATGGACTACGAGCAGTACTTC. This codes for CASSLGLAGEMDYEQYF.

This clone was picked up one time. The chain carries TRBV9 and TRBJ2-7; 14 nucleotides agree with TRBD2. The CDR3 length is 16 residues. The ends lost 3 bases at V and 5 bases at J; junction bases unmatched: 7. Germline CDR1 and CDR2: SGDLS and YYNGEE. This CDR3 is CASSDRGLAGGNEQYF. CDR3 nucleotide sequence: TGTGCCAGCAGCGACCGAGGACTAGCGGGAGGAAACGAGCAGTACTTC. The whole variable domain, remainder taken from reference TRBV9 and TRBJ2-7, is DSGVTQTPKHLITATGQRVTLRCSPRSGDLSVYWYQQSLDQGLQFLIQYYNGEERAKGNILERFSAQQFPDLHSELNLSSLELGDSALYFCASSDRGLAGGNEQYFGPGTRLTVT.

The chain couples TRBV25-1 to TRBJ1-2; D not certain. The CDR3 runs 14 residues. The V gene's germline CDR1 is MGHDK and CDR2 SYGVNS. V lost 2 bases, J lost 8 bases, and 15 bases lay in between. CDR3 DNA: TGTGCCAGCAGTGAAAGAGGAGGGAAGCCCGGCTACACCTTC. Its translation is CASSERGGKPGYTF.

A remark on this clone: At one of its ends the junction is not consistent with the germline gene, which may arise from a read error. The V and J genes are TRBV25-1 and TRBJ2-5; D might be TRBD2 (6 bases). Germline CDR1 MGHDK, CDR2 SYGVNS. The CDR3 is made up of 13 amino acids. The CDR3 DNA sequence: TGTGCCAGCAGTGGAGGAGGGGCGCCCCGATTCAACTTC. This codes for CASSGGGAPRFNF.

J is TRBJ2-1 and V is TRBV6-5; 8 bases match TRBD2. Unmatched junction bases numbered 8, after V lost 8 bases and J lost 2 bases. The CDR3 consists of 15 residues. Per germline, CDR1 MNHEY and CDR2 SVGAGI. For the CDR3, the DNA is TGTGCCAGCCAAGGGGCGGGAGGTGCCTACAATGAGCAGTTCTTC. Translated: CASQGAGGAYNEQFF.

V and J are TRBV7-9 and TRBJ2-3; TRBD1 is a possible D gene (6 bases). The CDR3 has 17 residues. Germline V CDR1 and CDR2: SEHNR, FQNEAQ (reference sequence). The V and J ends lost 4 bases and 1 base respectively, with 18 bases between them. The CDR3 nucleotides are TGTGCCAGCAGCTCGGTGTATGGGGCAGGGGGCACAGATACGCAGTATTTT. This sequence encodes CASSSVYGAGGTDTQYF.

The rearrangement joins TRBV11-2 to TRBJ1-4; the match to TRBD1 covers 7 bases. V was pared by 0 bases and J by 4 bases, with 8 bases of the junction left unmatched. Germline CDR1 and CDR2: SGHAT and FQNNGV. This CDR3 is built from 17 residues. The CDR3 loop is CASSLDPRTGVNEKLFF. The CDR3 DNA follows: TGTGCCAGCAGCTTAGATCCTCGGACAGGAGTTAATGAAAAACTGTTTTTT. The full variable domain, its missing parts supplied by reference TRBV11-2 and TRBJ1-4, is EAGVAQSPRYKIIEKRQSVAFWCNPISGHATLYWYQQILGQGPKLLIQFQNNGVVDDSQLPKDRFSAERLKGVDSTLKIQPAKLEDSAVYLCASSLDPRTGVNEKLFFGSGTQLSVL.